These 23 T cell receptor beta chains were all obtained from the same sample, sequenced in a study of CD8+ T cells in alopecia areata. Described treatment: oral pan-JAK inhibitor, 5-10 mg twice daily. Sequencing used cDNA as its template, made by extracting RNA and reverse transcribing it. Profiling relied on immunoSEQ multiplex PCR, and the TCRdb table lists in-frame clones only, not all of them. The sample lists 120,000 or so clones, 61% seen once, with under 7.5% in the top ten. Sequences were derived from CD4+ T cells sorted from blood, sampled at week 4, from a patient treated with tofacitinib. The receptors come from a human donor with alopecia areata.

The gene calls are TRBV28 and TRBJ2-7, with TRBD2 matching over 9 bases. J was trimmed by 1 base and V by 1 base; bases with no gene match: 2. Looked up from germline, CDR1 is MDHEN and CDR2 is SYDVKM. The CDR3 spans 15 residues. CDR3 sequence (DNA): TGTGCCAGCAGTTTATTGCTAGCGGGGTCCTACGAGCAGTACTTC. Amino acids: CASSLLLAGSYEQYF.

This chain connects TRBV5-1 to TRBJ2-5, with D uncertain. The CDR3 contains 14 residues. CDR1 and CDR2 (germline): SGHRS, YFSETQ. Trimming shortened V by 0 bases and J by 4 bases, and 10 bases separated the two germline ends. The CDR3 DNA follows: TGCGCCAGCAGCTTGGGACCACAAGGAGAGACCCAGTACTTC. Its translation: CASSLGPQGETQYF.

The chain links TRBV30 to TRBJ1-5; D may be TRBD1 (6 bases). Trimming stripped 0 bases from V and 1 base from J, with 13 bases between. Germline V gene lookup returns CDR1 GTSNPN and CDR2 SVGIG (reference sequence). The CDR3 extends over 16 amino acids. This CDR3 reads CAWSVRQGPSNQPQHF. In DNA, the CDR3 is TGTGCCTGGAGTGTACGTCAGGGGCCGAGCAATCAGCCCCAGCATTTT.

A few counts support this clone. This chain links TRBV4-3 with TRBJ2-4; unclear D gene. CDR3 length equals 13 residues. Trimming stripped 0 bases from V and 7 bases from J, with 7 bases between. Germline V gene data show CDR1 as LGHNA and CDR2 as YSLEER. In DNA form, the CDR3 reads TGCGCCAGCAGCCAAGATCTGTGGAACATTCAGTACTTC. Translating it yields CASSQDLWNIQYF.

The V gene is TRBV20-1, the J gene TRBJ2-7, with a possible D match to TRBD2 (6 bases). The CDR3 spans 11 residues. V gave up 5 bases and J gave up 4 bases, with 9 bases separating them. Germline CDR1 and CDR2: DFQATT and SNEGSKA (reference sequence). The CDR3 reads CSAARGYEQYF. Here the CDR3 DNA reads TGCAGTGCTGCCCGGGGGTACGAGCAGTACTTC.

The J gene is TRBJ2-7, the V gene TRBV29-1; the match to TRBD2 covers 10 bases. The CDR3 consists of 14 residues. Germline loops: CDR1 SQVTM, CDR2 ANQGSEA. The trim removed 4 bases at V and 3 bases at J, leaving 6 bases unmatched. Here the CDR3 DNA reads TGCAGCGTTGCTGCTAGCGGGAGTAACTACGAGCAGTACTTC. It translates to CSVAASGSNYEQYF.

This clone has only a few counts. The V gene is TRBV5-1, the J gene TRBJ2-7; no reliable D call. The V gene's germline CDR1 is SGHRS and CDR2 YFSETQ. The CDR3 is 13 amino acids. Trimming shortened V by 1 base and J by 6 bases, and 11 bases separated the two germline ends. This CDR3 reads CASSLNPDVEQYF. For the CDR3, the DNA is TGCGCCAGCAGCTTGAATCCGGACGTCGAGCAGTACTTC.

The table lists this clone with a few counts. V usage is TRBV5-6 and J usage is TRBJ1-1, with TRBD1 as a possible D gene (5 bases). V lost 4 bases to trimming and J lost 0 bases, with 7 bases between them. Germline V gene data show CDR1 as SGHDT and CDR2 as YYEEEE. The CDR3 runs 13 residues. The CDR3 sequence is CASSTTVNTEAFF. DNA of the CDR3: TGTGCCAGCAGCACGACAGTGAACACTGAAGCTTTCTTT.

The V gene is TRBV27, the J gene TRBJ1-1; D is perhaps TRBD1 (5 bases). Trimming shortened V by 7 bases and J by 1 base, and 13 bases separated the two germline ends. Germline-derived CDR1 and CDR2 are MNHEY and SMNVEV (reference sequence). The CDR3 has 14 amino acids. The CDR3 DNA follows: TGTGCCAGCACACCCGCCGGGGCGAACACTGAAGCTTTCTTT. As protein: CASTPAGANTEAFF.

By sample fraction, this clone is medium-sized. The gene calls are TRBV7-3 and TRBJ2-7, with 7 bases lining up with TRBD2. Losses at the gene ends were 2 bases for V and 3 bases for J; bases not matched to a gene: 4. The CDR3 runs to 14 residues. Germline CDR1 SGHTA, CDR2 FQGTGA. Here the CDR3 reads CASSLHGDYYEQYF. The CDR3 DNA follows: TGTGCCAGCAGCTTACATGGGGACTACTACGAGCAGTACTTC.

The chain links TRBV30 to TRBJ2-1, with D hard to call. The CDR3 spans 14 residues. Germline V gene sequence: CDR1 GTSNPN, CDR2 SVGIG (reference sequence). Trimming removed 2 bases at V and 3 bases at J, with 11 bases between. The CDR3 nucleotides are TGTGCCTGGAGTCGTAACACTGTCTACAATGAGCAGTTCTTC. It is translated as CAWSRNTVYNEQFF.

The CDR3 DNA reads as TGTGCCTGGAGTGTACGTGCGGGAGGGCATTCGGATACGCAGTATTTT. It specifies CAWSVRAGGHSDTQYF. J is TRBJ2-3 and V is TRBV30; TRBD2 agrees at 9 bases. The CDR3 totals 16 residues. Germline V gene lookup returns CDR1 GTSNPN and CDR2 SVGIG (reference sequence). V gave up 0 bases and J gave up 6 bases; unmatched junction bases: 10.

This clone is a singleton in its sample. The gene calls are TRBV9 and TRBJ2-5; D is unresolved. CDR1 and CDR2 from the germline V gene are SGDLS and YYNGEE. Trimming shortened V by 3 bases and J by 5 bases, and 11 bases separated the two germline ends. The CDR3 is 13 amino acids. CDR3 coding DNA: TGTGCCAGCAGCGCCCTTAATCAGGAGACCCAGTACTTC. As protein: CASSALNQETQYF.

The chain joins TRBV10-3 to TRBJ2-7; D is uncertain. CDR1 and CDR2 (germline): ENHRY, SYGVKD. The CDR3 length is 13 residues. Trimming removed 10 bases from V and 0 bases from J, with 13 bases in between. CDR3 sequence reads: CATGRPPSYEQYF. The CDR3 DNA follows: TGTGCCACCGGACGGCCTCCCTCCTACGAGCAGTACTTC.

The CDR3 sequence: CASRGGTTLYEQYF. CDR3 bases: TGTGCCAGCAGGGGGGGGACTACCCTCTACGAGCAGTACTTC. The rearrangement uses TRBV28 and TRBJ2-7; 7 nucleotides line up with TRBD2. The germline V gene encodes CDR1 MDHEN and CDR2 SYDVKM. The CDR3 is 14 residues long. V shed 6 bases, J shed 3 bases, and the junction held 8 bases outside the gene matches.

This chain connects TRBV25-1 to TRBJ2-1; 9 bases agree with TRBD2. CDR1 and CDR2 from the germline V gene are MGHDK and SYGVNS. The CDR3 is 15 amino acids. V shed 4 bases and J 2 bases; nucleotides not matched to a gene: 3. This CDR3 is CASSGTSATYNEQFF. The CDR3, as DNA: TGTGCCAGCAGTGGGACTAGCGCCACCTACAATGAGCAGTTCTTC.

The chain carries TRBV2 and TRBJ2-4; D is possibly TRBD2 (6 bases). The CDR3 totals 13 residues. The germline gives CDR1 SNHLY, CDR2 FYNNEI. Trimming removed 7 bases at V and 1 base at J, with 8 bases between. This chain's CDR3 is CASIGGAKNIQYF. The DNA for the CDR3 is TGTGCCAGCATAGGAGGGGCCAAAAACATTCAGTACTTC.

V is TRBV30 and J is TRBJ2-3; no reliable D call. The length of the CDR3 is 11 residues. Trimming shortened V by 4 bases and J by 10 bases, and 12 bases separated the two germline ends. CDR1 and CDR2 (germline): GTSNPN, SVGIG (reference sequence). This chain's CDR3 is CAWTAEEAQYF. Here the CDR3 DNA reads TGTGCCTGGACGGCGGAAGAAGCGCAGTATTTT.

A few counts support this clone. The chain is built from TRBV7-3 and TRBJ2-7, with D uncertain. V lost 5 bases and J 0 bases, leaving 14 bases between the germline ends. CDR3 size: 15 residues. In germline, CDR1 is SGHTA, CDR2 FQGTGA. The CDR3: CASSPGAPSSYEQYF. DNA for the CDR3: TGTGCCAGCAGCCCCGGCGCCCCGAGCTCCTACGAGCAGTACTTC.

The chain couples TRBV7-2 to TRBJ2-1; 8 bases are a match to TRBD1. From germline, CDR1 is SGHTA and CDR2 FQGNSA. V shed 2 bases, J shed 5 bases, and the junction held 5 bases outside the gene matches. The CDR3 runs 15 residues. The CDR3 reads CASSLWTGLDNEQFF. CDR3 DNA: TGTGCCAGCAGCTTATGGACAGGGCTCGACAATGAGCAGTTCTTC. Filled out from reference TRBV7-2 and TRBJ2-1, the complete variable domain reads GAGVSQSPSNKVTEKGKDVELRCDPISGHTALYWYRQSLGQGLEFLIYFQGNSAPDKSGLPSDRFSAERTGGSVSTLTIQRTQQEDSAVYLCASSLWTGLDNEQFFGPGTRLTVL.

This chain uses TRBV27 with TRBJ2-5; possibly TRBD2 for D (6 bases). V was cut by 3 bases and J by 5 bases, with 13 bases left in between. The CDR3 sequence is 14 residues long. CDR1 is MNHEY and CDR2 is SMNVEV in the germline V gene (reference sequence). The CDR3 here is CASSFRGVGETQYF. In DNA form, the CDR3 reads TGTGCCAGCAGTTTTCGCGGGGTGGGGGAGACCCAGTACTTC.

This clone came up once. Other DNA sequences in this specimen translate into the identical CDR3. The gene calls are TRBV27 and TRBJ2-5; maybe TRBD2 (5 bases). V shed 3 bases and J shed 4 bases, with 12 bases lying between them. Germline loops: CDR1 MNHEY, CDR2 SMNVEV (reference sequence). The CDR3 has 14 amino acids. The CDR3 loop is CASSFSGSRETQYF. The CDR3 region has the DNA TGTGCCAGCAGTTTCTCGGGGTCCCGAGAGACCCAGTACTTC.

The gene calls are TRBV30 and TRBJ2-3; 7 nucleotides agree with TRBD1. V lost 8 bases to trimming and J lost 2 bases; unmatched junction nucleotides: 13. CDR1 and CDR2 from the germline V gene are GTSNPN and SVGIG (reference sequence). The CDR3 sequence is 15 residues long. CDR3 amino acids: CAAPDRRPNTDTQYF. Here the CDR3 DNA reads TGTGCCGCCCCGGACAGGAGGCCTAACACAGATACGCAGTATTTT.